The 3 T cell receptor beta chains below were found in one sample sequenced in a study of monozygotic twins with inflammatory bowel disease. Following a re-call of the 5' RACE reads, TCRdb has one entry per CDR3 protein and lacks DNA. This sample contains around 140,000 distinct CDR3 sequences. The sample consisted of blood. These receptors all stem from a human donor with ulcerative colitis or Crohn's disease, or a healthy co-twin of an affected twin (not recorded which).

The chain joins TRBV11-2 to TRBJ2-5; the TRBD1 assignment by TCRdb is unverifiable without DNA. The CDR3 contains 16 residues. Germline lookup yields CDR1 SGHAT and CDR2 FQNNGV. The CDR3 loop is CASSPWGQGREKTQYF.

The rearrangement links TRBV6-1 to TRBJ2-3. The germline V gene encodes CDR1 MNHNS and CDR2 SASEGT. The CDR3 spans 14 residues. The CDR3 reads CASRTDGATDTQYF.

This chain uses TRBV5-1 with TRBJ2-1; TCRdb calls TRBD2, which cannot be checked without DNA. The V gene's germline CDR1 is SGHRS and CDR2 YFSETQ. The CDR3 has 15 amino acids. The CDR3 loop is CASSLTLAGAFEQFF.